This T cell receptor beta chain was obtained from a study of blood T cell repertoires in COVID-19. Turning to the study itself: Samples representing acute and convalescent COVID-19 were sourced from the United States, Italy and Spain. The analysed material was cDNA or gDNA that came from T cells, B-cell-depleted T cells, or PBMCs.

The CDR3 is made up of 15 amino acids. Germline CDR1 reads SEHNR; CDR2 reads FQNEAQ (reference sequence). The V gene lost 6 bases and the J gene lost 7 bases, with 18 bases spanning the gap. In the source study's methods: Reference gene primer amplification in the assay estimated nucleated cell counts. Some clones are missing from TCRdb's copy, which holds only in-frame ones; the method was immunoSEQ multiplex PCR. The V and J calls and clone size are taken from that table; D and trimming were inferred from the DNA. Of about 120,000 clones detected, less than 95% appear once; the ten largest clones hold roughly 2%.

The source material was peripheral blood. The TCR originated in a human donor with active COVID-19. The donor label of this sample is uncertain. The chain has TRBV7-9 and TRBJ1-4; D may be TRBD1 (6 bases). The CDR3 loop is CASSKMGGRGEKLFF. DNA for the CDR3: TGTGCCAGCAGTAAAATGGGGGGGCGAGGTGAAAAACTGTTTTTT.